This T cell receptor beta chain was profiled in a study of cytomegalovirus exposure and HLA in healthy donors. General study results and limits: According to a subsequent analysis, TCR clusters from the first cohort were inclined to appear together in the 130 or so validation repertoires. Usually a TCR sequence was rare, but some public TCRs were found in many donors.

Here immunoSEQ multiplex PCR was the method, and the copy in TCRdb shows in-frame clones only, minus some. The sample yields 150,000 to 200,000 clones, around four fifths seen once. The donors formed part of the approximately 110-subject validation cohort, distinct from the 666-subject first cohort. About this clone: Its specificity is not known.

This clonotype was obtained from a man between 18 and 35 years old in good health and CMV-seropositive. The sample was PBMCs.

CDR3 in amino acids: CASSESSGGPTDTQYF. CDR3 coding DNA: TGTGCCAGCAGTGAATCGTCAGGGGGGCCCACAGATACGCAGTATTTT. The chain uses TRBV6-1 and TRBJ2-3; D is possibly TRBD1 (7 bases). V was clipped by 2 bases and J by 2 bases, with 14 bases between them. Germline CDR1 is MNHNS and CDR2 is SASEGT. The CDR3 loop spans 16 amino acids.